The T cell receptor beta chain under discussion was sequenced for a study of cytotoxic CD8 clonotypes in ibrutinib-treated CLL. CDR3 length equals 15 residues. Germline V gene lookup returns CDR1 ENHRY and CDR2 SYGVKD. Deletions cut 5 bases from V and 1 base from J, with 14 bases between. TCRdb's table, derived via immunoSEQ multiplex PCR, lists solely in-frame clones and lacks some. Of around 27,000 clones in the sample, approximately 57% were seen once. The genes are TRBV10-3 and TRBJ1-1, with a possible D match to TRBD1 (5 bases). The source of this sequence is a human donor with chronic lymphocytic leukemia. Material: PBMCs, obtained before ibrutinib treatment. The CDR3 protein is CAISRQTYTNTEAFF. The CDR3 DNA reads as TGTGCCATCAGTCGACAGACCTACACGAACACTGAAGCTTTCTTT.